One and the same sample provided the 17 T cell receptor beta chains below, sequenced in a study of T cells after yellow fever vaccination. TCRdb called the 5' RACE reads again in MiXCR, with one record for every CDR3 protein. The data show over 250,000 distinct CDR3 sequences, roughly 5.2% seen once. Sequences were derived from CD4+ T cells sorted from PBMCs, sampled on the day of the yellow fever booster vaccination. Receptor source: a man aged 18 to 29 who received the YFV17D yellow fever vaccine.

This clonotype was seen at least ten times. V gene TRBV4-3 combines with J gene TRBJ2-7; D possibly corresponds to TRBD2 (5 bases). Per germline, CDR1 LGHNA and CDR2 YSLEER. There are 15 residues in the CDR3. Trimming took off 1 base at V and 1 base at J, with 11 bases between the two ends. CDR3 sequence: CASSQVGESSYEQYF. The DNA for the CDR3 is TGCGCCAGCAGCCAAGTGGGAGAATCTTCCTACGAGCAGTACTTC.

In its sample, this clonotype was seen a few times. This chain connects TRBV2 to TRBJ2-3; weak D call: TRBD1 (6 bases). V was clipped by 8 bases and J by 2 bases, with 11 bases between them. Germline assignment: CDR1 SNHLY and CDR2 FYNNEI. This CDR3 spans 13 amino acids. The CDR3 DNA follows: TGTGCCAGCGGACAGCAGATCACAGATACGCAGTATTTT. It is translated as CASGQQITDTQYF.

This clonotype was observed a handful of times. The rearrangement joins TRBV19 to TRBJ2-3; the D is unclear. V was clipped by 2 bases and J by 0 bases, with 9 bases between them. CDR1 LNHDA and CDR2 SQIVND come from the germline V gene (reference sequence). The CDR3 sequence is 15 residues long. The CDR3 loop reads CASSIRPHSTDTQYF. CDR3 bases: TGTGCCAGTAGTATAAGGCCACATAGCACAGATACGCAGTATTTT.

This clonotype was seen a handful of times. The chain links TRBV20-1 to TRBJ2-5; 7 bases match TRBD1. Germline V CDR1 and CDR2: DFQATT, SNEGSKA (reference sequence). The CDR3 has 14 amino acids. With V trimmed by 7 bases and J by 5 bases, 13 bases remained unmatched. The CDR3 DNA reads TGCAGTGGTTCCTCCGGGACAGCTGTGGAGACCCAGTACTTC. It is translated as CSGSSGTAVETQYF.

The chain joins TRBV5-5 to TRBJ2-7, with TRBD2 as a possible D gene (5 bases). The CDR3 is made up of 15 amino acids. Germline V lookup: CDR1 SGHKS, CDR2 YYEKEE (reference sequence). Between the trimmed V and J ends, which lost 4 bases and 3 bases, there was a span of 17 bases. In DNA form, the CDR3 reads TGTGCCAGCAGCGTGGACTTCCTCGGACTCTACGAGCAGTACTTC. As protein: CASSVDFLGLYEQYF.

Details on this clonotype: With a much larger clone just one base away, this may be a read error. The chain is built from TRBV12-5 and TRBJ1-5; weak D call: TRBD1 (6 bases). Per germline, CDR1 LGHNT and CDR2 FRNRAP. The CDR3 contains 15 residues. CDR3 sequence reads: CASSSGTTSNQPEHF. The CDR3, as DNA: TGTGCTAGTTCCTCCGGGACAACAAGCAATCAGCCCGAGCATTTT.

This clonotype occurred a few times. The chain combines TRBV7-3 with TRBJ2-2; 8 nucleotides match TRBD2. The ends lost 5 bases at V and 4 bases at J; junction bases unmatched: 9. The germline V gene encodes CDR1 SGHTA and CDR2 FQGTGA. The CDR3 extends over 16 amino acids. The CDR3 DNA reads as TGTGCCAGCAGCCTTACGGGGGGGTACATCACCGGGGAGCTGTTTTTT. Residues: CASSLTGGYITGELFF.

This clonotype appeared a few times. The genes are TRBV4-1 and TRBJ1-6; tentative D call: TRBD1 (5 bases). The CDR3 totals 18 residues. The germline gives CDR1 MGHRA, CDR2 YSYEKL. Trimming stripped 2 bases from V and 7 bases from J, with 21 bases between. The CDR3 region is CASSQLSRRDGPNSPLHF. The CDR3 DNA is TGCGCCAGCAGCCAACTATCTCGCAGGGATGGCCCCAATTCACCCCTCCACTTT.

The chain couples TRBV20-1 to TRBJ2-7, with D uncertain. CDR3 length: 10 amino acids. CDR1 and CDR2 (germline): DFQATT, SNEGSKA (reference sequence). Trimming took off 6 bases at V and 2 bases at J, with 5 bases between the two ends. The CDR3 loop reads CSAPPYEQYF. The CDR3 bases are TGCAGTGCCCCCCCCTACGAGCAGTACTTC.

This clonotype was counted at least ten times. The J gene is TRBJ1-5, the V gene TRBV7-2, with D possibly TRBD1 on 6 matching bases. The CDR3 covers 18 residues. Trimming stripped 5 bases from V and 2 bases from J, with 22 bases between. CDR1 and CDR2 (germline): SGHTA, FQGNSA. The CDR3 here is CASSLQGTLRSGNQPQHF. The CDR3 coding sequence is TGTGCCAGCAGCCTCCAGGGGACCCTCAGATCGGGCAATCAGCCCCAGCATTTT.

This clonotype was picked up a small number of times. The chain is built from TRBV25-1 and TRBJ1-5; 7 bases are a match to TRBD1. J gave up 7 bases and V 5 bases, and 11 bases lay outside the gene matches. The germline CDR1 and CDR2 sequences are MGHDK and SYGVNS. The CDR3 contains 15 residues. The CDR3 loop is CASSRTGAGDQPQHF. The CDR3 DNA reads TGTGCCAGCAGTCGAACAGGGGCAGGTGACCAGCCCCAGCATTTT.

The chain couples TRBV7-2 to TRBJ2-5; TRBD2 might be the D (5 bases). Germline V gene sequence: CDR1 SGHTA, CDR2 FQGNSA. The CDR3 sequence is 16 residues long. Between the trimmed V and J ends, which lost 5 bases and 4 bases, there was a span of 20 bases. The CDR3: CASSRGLPPRGETQYF. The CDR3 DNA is TGTGCCAGCAGCCGAGGACTGCCCCCCCGGGGAGAGACCCAGTACTTC.

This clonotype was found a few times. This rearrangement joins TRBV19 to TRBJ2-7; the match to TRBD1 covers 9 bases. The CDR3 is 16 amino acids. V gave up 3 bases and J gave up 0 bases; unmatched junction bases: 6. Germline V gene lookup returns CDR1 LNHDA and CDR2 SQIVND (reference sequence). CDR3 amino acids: CASSMEGQGSSYEQYF. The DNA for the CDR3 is TGTGCCAGTAGTATGGAGGGACAGGGATCCTCCTACGAGCAGTACTTC.

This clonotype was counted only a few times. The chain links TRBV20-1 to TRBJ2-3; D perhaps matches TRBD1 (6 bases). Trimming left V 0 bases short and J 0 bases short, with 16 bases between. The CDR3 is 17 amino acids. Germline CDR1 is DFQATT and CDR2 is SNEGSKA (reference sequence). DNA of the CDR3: TGCAGTGCTAGAGATCCGGGCAGACAGGAGAGCACAGATACGCAGTATTTT. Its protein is CSARDPGRQESTDTQYF.

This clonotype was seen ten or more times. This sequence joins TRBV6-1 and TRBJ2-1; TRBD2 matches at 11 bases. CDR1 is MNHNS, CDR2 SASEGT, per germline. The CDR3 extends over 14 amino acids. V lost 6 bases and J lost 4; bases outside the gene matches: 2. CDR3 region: CASSRLAGYNEQFF. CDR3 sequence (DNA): TGTGCCAGCAGCAGACTAGCGGGGTACAATGAGCAGTTCTTC.

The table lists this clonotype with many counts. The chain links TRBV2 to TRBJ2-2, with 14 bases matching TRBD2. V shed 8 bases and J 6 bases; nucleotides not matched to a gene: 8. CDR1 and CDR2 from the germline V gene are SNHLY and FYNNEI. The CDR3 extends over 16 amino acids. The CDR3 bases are TGTGCCAGCGCGGGACTAGCGGGGGCCGCCTCCGGGGAGCTGTTTTTT. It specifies CASAGLAGAASGELFF.

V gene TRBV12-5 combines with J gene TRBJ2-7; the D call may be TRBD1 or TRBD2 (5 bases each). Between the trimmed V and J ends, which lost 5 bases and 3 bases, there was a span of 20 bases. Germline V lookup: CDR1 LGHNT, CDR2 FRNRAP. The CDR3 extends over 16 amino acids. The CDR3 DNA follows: TGTGCTAGTGGTCTCGGTGGGACGAGATACTTCTACGAGCAGTACTTC. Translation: CASGLGGTRYFYEQYF.